Listed below are T cell receptor beta chains from one sample, sequenced in a study of monozygotic twins with inflammatory bowel disease. One entry per CDR3 protein, without DNA, is what TCRdb gives after re-calling the 5' RACE reads. The sample table sets out some 170,000 distinct CDR3 sequences. The sequencing input was blood. The source is a human donor with ulcerative colitis or Crohn's disease, or a healthy co-twin of an affected twin (not recorded which). The CDR3 runs from the conserved cysteine through the conserved F or W. Fields, in order: CDR3 length, J gene, V gene, CDR3 protein.

>16|TRBJ1-3|TRBV7-8
CASSWRDRGPGNTIYF
>13|TRBJ2-3|TRBV27
CASSLADTDTQYF
>18|TRBJ2-1|TRBV27
CASSFGLAGPSSYNEQFF
>16|TRBJ2-1|TRBV2
CASTRSSGVIYNEQFF
>15|TRBJ2-7|TRBV28
CASSLRQGESYEQYF
>14|TRBJ2-3|TRBV5-1
CASSDPGVTDTQYF
>14|TRBJ2-1|TRBV5-1
CASSLILVDNEQFF
>13|TRBJ2-1|TRBV20-1
CSARQTGPRPQFF
>16|TRBJ2-2|TRBV5-4
CASSFQGQKNTGELFF
>18|TRBJ2-3|TRBV15
CATSRDLRVALSTDTQYF
>14|TRBJ1-5|TRBV20-1
CSARGPDFNQPQHF
>12|TRBJ2-2|TRBV29-1
CSVVEGTGELFF
>14|TRBJ2-1|TRBV10-3
CAIGERGGYNEQFF
>15|TRBJ2-2|TRBV7-6
CASRPTDSNTGELFF
>13|TRBJ2-2|TRBV5-6
CASSWTGTGELFF
>15|TRBJ2-2|TRBV5-1
CASSSTPVNTGELFF
>14|TRBJ1-4|TRBV28
CASRKVRGREKLFF
>14|TRBJ2-7|TRBV6-1
CASSTGPQTYEQYF
>15|TRBJ2-7|TRBV12-3/TRBV12-4
CASSFWRTGNNEQYF
>15|TRBJ2-3|TRBV5-1
CASSGAGVGTDTQYF
>17|TRBJ2-7|TRBV12-5
CASGLEEGLAGEYEQYF
>13|TRBJ2-1|TRBV12-3/TRBV12-4
CASSSQAGQQQFF
>15|TRBJ2-4|TRBV5-6
CASSSLTGAKNIQYF
>16|TRBJ2-1|TRBV20-1
CSASSAGGRSYNEQFF
>13|TRBJ2-7|TRBV20-1
CSIAGTGRNEQYF
>16|TRBJ2-6|TRBV7-2
CASSSQIYSGANVLTF
>15|TRBJ2-2|TRBV6-1
CASRITGRNTGELFF
>15|TRBJ2-1|TRBV27
CASSRGGLVSNEQFF